One and the same sample provided the 9 T cell receptor beta chains below, sequenced in a study of blood T cell repertoires in COVID-19. Only in-frame clones appear in the TCRdb table, and some are missing; sequencing was by immunoSEQ multiplex PCR. The repertoire holds 350,000 to 400,000 clones, around nine tenths seen once, with 1.5% to 2% in the top ten. Sequences were obtained from PBMCs or T cells enriched from blood (not recorded which). Receptor source: a young woman who had recovered from COVID-19.

V gene TRBV6-2 or TRBV6-3 combines with J gene TRBJ1-6, with 8 bases that match TRBD1. CDR1 is MNHEY and CDR2 is SVGEGT in the germline V gene. V dropped 2 bases and J dropped 10; count of bases not matched to a gene: 13. The CDR3 spans 17 residues. CDR3 nucleotide sequence: TGTGCCAGCAGTTACGTGGGATTCGGGACAGGAGGGTCACCCCTCCACTTT. Translating it yields CASSYVGFGTGGSPLHF.

CDR3 sequence reads: CSVGGGNSGNTIYF. The DNA of the CDR3 is TGCAGCGTAGGAGGAGGAAACTCTGGAAACACCATATATTTT. The V and J genes are TRBV29-1 and TRBJ1-3; no reliable D call. Looked up from germline, CDR1 is SQVTM and CDR2 is ANQGSEA. V lost 6 bases and J 0 bases, leaving 12 bases between the germline ends. The CDR3 has 14 amino acids. The full variable domain, rest sourced from reference TRBV29-1 and TRBJ1-3, is SAVISQKPSRDICQRGTSLTIQCQVDSQVTMMFWYRQQPGQSLTLIATANQGSEATYESGFVIDKFPISRPNLTFSTLTVSNMSPEDSSIYLCSVGGGNSGNTIYFGEGSWLTVV.

The rearrangement joins TRBV11-2 to TRBJ2-1, with 8 bases that match TRBD2. The CDR3 extends over 16 amino acids. The V gene's germline CDR1 is SGHAT and CDR2 FQNNGV. Trimming took 5 bases from V and 5 from J; bases not matched to a gene: 11. The chain's CDR3 is CASSPFSGSTNNEQFF. CDR3 coding DNA: TGTGCCAGCAGCCCGTTCAGCGGGAGTACCAACAATGAGCAGTTCTTC.

The V and J genes are TRBV6-5 and TRBJ2-7; 8 positions agree with TRBD2. V shed 7 bases, J shed 5 bases, and the junction held 13 bases outside the gene matches. The CDR3 length is 15 residues. Germline V CDR1 and CDR2: MNHEY, SVGAGI. The CDR3 loop reads CASTSRPAGAHEQYF. CDR3 DNA sequence: TGTGCCAGCACTTCTAGGCCAGCGGGAGCCCACGAGCAGTACTTC.

The genes are TRBV29-1 and TRBJ2-2; 12 bases are a match to TRBD2. The V and J ends lost 8 bases and 4 bases, in that order; junction bases with no gene match: 5. The CDR3 spans 14 residues. The germline V gene encodes CDR1 SQVTM and CDR2 ANQGSEA. The DNA for the CDR3 is TGCAGCACACCGGGACTAGCGGGCACCGGGGAGCTGTTTTTT. Encoded protein: CSTPGLAGTGELFF.

This clone was seen a handful of times. V and J are TRBV27 and TRBJ2-7, with 9 bases lining up with TRBD1. Germline loops: CDR1 MNHEY, CDR2 SMNVEV (reference sequence). V shed 3 bases and J 5 bases; nucleotides not matched to a gene: 11. The CDR3 extends over 16 amino acids. CDR3 residues: CASSLRPGQGNNEQYF. In DNA, the CDR3 is TGTGCCAGCAGTTTGAGACCCGGACAGGGGAACAACGAGCAGTACTTC.

The chain is built from TRBV4-1 and TRBJ1-5, with 9 positions matching TRBD1. This CDR3 is 18 amino acids long. Germline V lookup: CDR1 MGHRA, CDR2 YSYEKL. Trimming removed 2 bases from V and 6 bases from J; junction bases left unmatched: 14. The CDR3 coding sequence is TGCGCCAGCAGCCAACTAACCGGGACAGGGCTGGGCAGTCAGCCCCAGCATTTT. This translates into CASSQLTGTGLGSQPQHF.

This CDR3 reads CASSLSTGYTEAFF. CDR3 coding DNA: TGCGCCAGCAGCCTATCGACAGGGTACACTGAAGCTTTCTTT. The chain joins TRBV4-1 to TRBJ1-1; 7 positions match TRBD1. The CDR3 spans 14 residues. The V gene end was trimmed by 4 bases and the J gene end by 3 bases; junction bases not matched to a gene: 5. Germline CDR1 reads MGHRA; CDR2 reads YSYEKL.

This sequence joins TRBV5-1 and TRBJ1-2; D is perhaps TRBD1 (6 bases). V dropped 7 bases and J dropped 10 bases, with 23 bases sitting between them. CDR1 and CDR2 (germline): SGHRS, YFSETQ. CDR3 length: 14 amino acids. The chain's CDR3 is CASRDGTPLGDYTF. The CDR3 coding sequence is TGCGCCAGCCGGGACGGGACACCCTTAGGAGACTACACCTTC.